The 18 T cell receptor beta chains below were found in one sample sequenced in a study of technical replicates of blood from a handful of donors. The protocol was immunoSEQ multiplex PCR, while the TCRdb copy is restricted to in-frame clones and leaves out a portion. The table includes tens of thousands of clones, 96% detected once. Material for sequencing was T cells isolated from PBMCs. Receptors originate from a human donor in good health.

The chain employs TRBV4-1 and TRBJ1-1; possibly TRBD1 for D (5 bases). The germline gives CDR1 MGHRA, CDR2 YSYEKL. V was cut by 1 base and J by 4 bases, with 13 bases left in between. This CDR3 region has 15 residues. The CDR3 DNA sequence: TGCGCCAGCAGCCAAGTAGGGGACGGGGGCACTGAAGCTTTCTTT. It codes for CASSQVGDGGTEAFF.

V is TRBV2 and J is TRBJ2-1, with no clear D. The CDR3 loop spans 14 amino acids. The germline V and J ends were trimmed by 6 bases and 0 bases, with 9 bases remaining between them. CDR1 SNHLY and CDR2 FYNNEI come from the germline V gene. CDR3 coding DNA: TGTGCCAGCAGCCGATCGAGCTCCTACAATGAGCAGTTCTTC. Its translation is CASSRSSSYNEQFF.

The chain is built from TRBV6-4 and TRBJ2-3; D is perhaps TRBD1 (5 bases). Trimming stripped 2 bases from V and 2 bases from J, with 11 bases between. The germline V gene encodes CDR1 MRHNA and CDR2 SNTAGT. The CDR3 is 15 residues long. Here the CDR3 DNA reads TGTGCCAGCAGTGACGGGGCAGGATCCACAGATACGCAGTATTTT. It codes for CASSDGAGSTDTQYF.

This clone was counted once. The V call is TRBV9, the J call TRBJ1-5; the D is unclear. The germline V gene encodes CDR1 SGDLS and CDR2 YYNGEE. The CDR3 spans 14 residues. V gave up 4 bases and J gave up 4 bases, with 12 bases separating them. CDR3 sequence reads: CASSPHPQNQPQHF. The CDR3, as DNA: TGTGCCAGCAGCCCCCACCCTCAGAATCAGCCCCAGCATTTT.

The CDR3 DNA is TGTGCCAGCACCGAGGACTTCCGAAACTATGGCTACACCTTC. Translated: CASTEDFRNYGYTF. J is TRBJ1-2 and V is TRBV27, with unresolved D. Germline-derived CDR1 and CDR2 are MNHEY and SMNVEV (reference sequence). Trimming shortened V by 7 bases and J by 2 bases, and 14 bases separated the two germline ends. CDR3 size: 14 residues.

The genes are TRBV28 and TRBJ2-7, with 8 nucleotides matching TRBD1. Germline lookup yields CDR1 MDHEN and CDR2 SYDVKM. With 8 bases clipped from V and 2 bases from J, the junction kept 5 bases outside the gene matches. The CDR3 spans 13 residues. The CDR3 region has the DNA TGTGCCAGCCGACAGGGGAAAGCCTACGAGCAGTACTTC. Its translation: CASRQGKAYEQYF.

This clone was seen once. This chain connects TRBV30 to TRBJ2-3, with TRBD1 matching over 12 bases. The V gene's germline CDR1 is GTSNPN and CDR2 SVGIG (reference sequence). The ends lost 0 bases at V and 3 bases at J; junction bases unmatched: 4. This CDR3 is 16 amino acids long. Here the CDR3 DNA reads TGTGCCTGGAGTGTAGGGGGACAGGGGGCTACAGATACGCAGTATTTT. Its translation: CAWSVGGQGATDTQYF.

The genes are TRBV6-5 and TRBJ1-2; D remains ambiguous. Per germline, CDR1 MNHEY and CDR2 SVGAGI. Trimming pared 2 bases from V and 2 bases from J, leaving 9 bases between. This CDR3 contains 14 residues. Written as DNA, the CDR3 is TGTGCCAGCAGTTACGGAGGGCCCAACTATGGCTACACCTTC. It yields the protein CASSYGGPNYGYTF.

The gene calls are TRBV29-1 and TRBJ2-1, with 12 bases that match TRBD2. The germline V gene encodes CDR1 SQVTM and CDR2 ANQGSEA. The CDR3 consists of 16 residues. The V gene end was trimmed by 5 bases and the J gene end by 0 bases; junction bases not matched to a gene: 5. In DNA, the CDR3 is TGCAGCGTTTCCACTAGCGGGGGGAGCTCCTACAATGAGCAGTTCTTC. Protein product: CSVSTSGGSSYNEQFF.

The chain links TRBV7-6 to TRBJ2-7; 10 bases line up with TRBD1. This CDR3 is 16 amino acids long. CDR1 and CDR2 (germline): SGHVS, FNYEAQ. The V and J ends lost 2 bases and 5 bases, in that order; junction bases with no gene match: 9. CDR3 amino acids: CASSLRGTGALDEQYF. The CDR3 nucleotides are TGTGCCAGCAGCTTAAGGGGGACAGGGGCACTGGACGAGCAGTACTTC.

J is TRBJ2-7 and V is TRBV15; 7 nucleotides align to TRBD1. Losses at the gene ends were 4 bases for V and 2 bases for J; bases not matched to a gene: 8. This CDR3 region has 15 residues. CDR1 is LNHNV and CDR2 is YYDKDF in the germline V gene (reference sequence). The CDR3 sequence is CATSIAVGTAYEQYF. The CDR3 coding sequence is TGTGCCACCAGCATAGCTGTCGGGACAGCCTACGAGCAGTACTTC.

The CDR3 protein is CASSLDREAFF. CDR3 bases: TGTGCCAGCAGCTTAGACAGGGAAGCTTTCTTT. J is TRBJ1-1 and V is TRBV7-9, with a possible D match to TRBD1 (5 bases). The CDR3 spans 11 residues. Trimming shortened V by 1 base and J by 8 bases, and 5 bases separated the two germline ends. CDR1 is SEHNR and CDR2 is FQNEAQ in the germline V gene (reference sequence).

The chain recombines TRBV19 with TRBJ1-3; 7 positions agree with TRBD1. V trimming: 3 bases; J trimming: 0 bases; junction bases outside the gene matches: 2. The CDR3 contains 15 residues. Germline V gene lookup returns CDR1 LNHDA and CDR2 SQIVND (reference sequence). CDR3 bases: TGTGCCAGTAGTATCGCAGGGGGCTCTGGAAACACCATATATTTT. Its translation is CASSIAGGSGNTIYF.

The DNA for the CDR3 is TGTGCCAGCAGTTACAGCGGGAGTCTCCAAGAGACCCAGTACTTC. Translated: CASSYSGSLQETQYF. This rearrangement joins TRBV6-5 to TRBJ2-5; 8 bases map to TRBD2. CDR1 is MNHEY, CDR2 SVGAGI, per germline. There are 15 residues in the CDR3. With 2 bases clipped from V and 1 base from J, the junction kept 3 bases outside the gene matches.

The rearrangement links TRBV28 to TRBJ2-1, with 11 bases matching TRBD1. The germline gives CDR1 MDHEN, CDR2 SYDVKM. The CDR3 covers 16 residues. V dropped 3 bases and J dropped 5; count of bases not matched to a gene: 6. CDR3 bases: TGTGCCAGCAGTTTGATTCTGGGACAGGGGGACAATGAGCAGTTCTTC. Amino acid sequence: CASSLILGQGDNEQFF.

Comment on this clone: One end of the junction is discordant with germline, which a read error may explain. The rearrangement uses TRBV7-7 and TRBJ1-4, with 10 bases fitting TRBD1. There are 13 residues in the CDR3. CDR1 and CDR2 from the germline V gene are SSHAT and FNYEAQ (reference sequence). CDR3 DNA sequence: TGTGCTAGCAGCCAGGGACAGGGGGAAAAACTGTTTTTT. This gives the protein CASSQGQGEKLFF. Looking up the rest from reference TRBV7-7 and TRBJ1-4 gives the full variable domain: GAGVSQSPRYKVTKRGQDVTLRCDPISSHATLYWYQQALGQGPEFLTYFNYEAQPDKSGLPSDRFSAERPEGSISTLTIQRTEQRDSAMYRCASSQGQGEKLFFGSGTQLSVL.

In this sample, this clone turned up once. The chain has TRBV30 and TRBJ1-5; D is unclear. The CDR3 contains 14 residues. Germline-derived CDR1 and CDR2 are GTSNPN and SVGIG (reference sequence). V gave up 0 bases and J gave up 7 bases, with 13 bases separating them. The DNA of the CDR3 is TGTGCCTGGAGTGTCTCGACACAAGACCAGCCCCAGCATTTT. It is translated as CAWSVSTQDQPQHF.

The CDR3 sequence is CASSLGAYEQYF. The CDR3 nucleotides read TGCGCCAGCAGCTTAGGAGCCTACGAGCAGTACTTC. The chain combines TRBV5-1 with TRBJ2-7, with D uncertain. V dropped 2 bases and J dropped 2 bases, with 5 bases sitting between them. This CDR3 spans 12 amino acids. Germline loops: CDR1 SGHRS, CDR2 YFSETQ.